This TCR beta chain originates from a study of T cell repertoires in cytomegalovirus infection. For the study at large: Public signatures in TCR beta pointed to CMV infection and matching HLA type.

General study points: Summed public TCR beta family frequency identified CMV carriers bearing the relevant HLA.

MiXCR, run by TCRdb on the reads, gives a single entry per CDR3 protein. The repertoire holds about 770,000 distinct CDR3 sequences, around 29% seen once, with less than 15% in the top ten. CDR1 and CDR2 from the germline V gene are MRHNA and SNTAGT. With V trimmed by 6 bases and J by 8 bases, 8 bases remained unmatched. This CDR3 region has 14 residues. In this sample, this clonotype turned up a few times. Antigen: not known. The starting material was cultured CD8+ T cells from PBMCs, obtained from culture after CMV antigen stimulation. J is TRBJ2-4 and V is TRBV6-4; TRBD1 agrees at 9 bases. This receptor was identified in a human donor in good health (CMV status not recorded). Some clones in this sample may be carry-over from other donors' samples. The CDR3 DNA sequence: TGTGCCAGCAGCACCGGGACAGGGTCGGACATTCAGTACTTC. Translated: CASSTGTGSDIQYF.